This T cell receptor beta chain was sequenced during a study of shared clonotypes between healthy human individuals. The data were produced by immunoSEQ multiplex PCR, yet TCRdb's version contains in-frame clones alone and is incomplete. Here the sample spans about 1.1 million clones, 75% to 80% being singletons. V was cut by 2 bases and J by 9 bases, with 18 bases left in between. The CDR3 is 15 amino acids. Germline V gives CDR1 LNHDA, CDR2 SQIVND (reference sequence). Sequenced: memory CD4+ T cells from PBMCs. Sample subset: CD45RA-negative fraction. The J gene is TRBJ2-3, the V gene TRBV19; D remains unclear. The sequence was obtained from a young man in good health. Some clones in this sample may be carry-over from other donors' samples. DNA of the CDR3: TGTGCCAGTAGTATATCGCCAGCCACCGATTTGACGCAGTATTTT. It is translated as CASSISPATDLTQYF.